A selection of T cell receptor beta chains follows, all from one sample in a study of blood T cells in healthy people across ages. From the 5' RACE reads, TCRdb called clonotypes with MiXCR, one entry per CDR3 protein. In the table there are about 1,400,000 distinct CDR3 sequences, about 43% of which are singletons. Sequencing was performed on blood. The receptors come from a woman aged 18-29 years in good health. CDR3s include the opening cysteine and the closing phenylalanine or tryptophan. The order of the fields is D gene, CDR3 length, J gene, clone size, V gene, CDR3 DNA, CDR3 protein. D genes are given only for firm matches. Expanded clones get a size class; other rows say once, few or many, or leave the size out.

. 14 TRBJ1-2 . TRBV5-1 TGCGCCAGCAGCTTTTCGGGGGGCGCGGATGGCTACACCTTC CASSFSGGADGYTF
TRBD2 14 TRBJ2-2 . TRBV20-1 TGCAGTGCTAGTCCCGGGGGGGTCACCGGGGAGCTGTTTTTT CSASPGGVTGELFF
TRBD1 14 TRBJ2-2 . TRBV12-3/TRBV12-4 TGTGCCAGCAGTTTGACAGGGGTGACCGGGGAGCTGTTTTTT CASSLTGVTGELFF
TRBD2 16 TRBJ2-1 many TRBV4-2 TGTGCCAGCAGCCAACCGGGACTAGGGCTGAACAATGAGCAGTTCTTC CASSQPGLGLNNEQFF
TRBD2 16 TRBJ2-3 . TRBV6-1 TGTGCCAGCAGTGAAGATCGGGGGGGGCGTACGGATACGCAGTATTTT CASSEDRGGRTDTQYF
. 16 TRBJ2-5 . TRBV5-1 TGCGCCAGCAGCTTGGCCCAGGGACCTCCCCAAGAGACCCAGTACTTC CASSLAQGPPQETQYF
TRBD1 13 TRBJ2-7 . TRBV10-3 TGTGCCATCAGTCAGGACAGGGACAATGAGCAGTACTTC CAISQDRDNEQYF
TRBD2 14 TRBJ2-1 . TRBV29-1 TGCAGCGTTGACGGGACTAGCGGGGGAAATGAGCAGTTCTTC CSVDGTSGGNEQFF
. 15 TRBJ2-7 . TRBV9 TGTGCCAGCAGCGTTGCCGGGGTCCTGGCTAACGAGCAGTACTTC CASSVAGVLANEQYF
. 15 TRBJ2-1 few TRBV5-1 TGCGCCAGCAGCCCTAGTCCCAGGCCCTACAATGAGCAGTTCTTC CASSPSPRPYNEQFF
TRBD1 17 TRBJ2-7 few TRBV27 TGTGCCAGCAGTCGGAGGACAGGGGGCCTTAGCTCCTACGAGCAGTACTTC CASSRRTGGLSSYEQYF
. 13 TRBJ2-7 many TRBV4-1 TGCGCCAGCAGCCCCCTGGACTTCTACGAGCAGTACTTC CASSPLDFYEQYF
. 14 TRBJ1-1 . TRBV10-3 TGTGCCATCAGTGAGTCAGGGAGCCCCACTGAAGCTTTCTTT CAISESGSPTEAFF
. 11 TRBJ1-2 . TRBV20-1 TGCAGTACAGAGATGGAGAGGGGCTACACCTTC CSTEMERGYTF
. 15 TRBJ1-4 . TRBV2 TGTGCCAGCAGTGAAGACAGCCCGGATACTGAAAAACTGTTTTTT CASSEDSPDTEKLFF
. 15 TRBJ1-5 . TRBV20-1 TGCAGTGCTCCACCCTCGGACAGCAGCAATCAGCCCCAGCATTTT CSAPPSDSSNQPQHF
TRBD2 14 TRBJ2-1 few TRBV20-1 TGCAGTGCTAGATCTAATTCACTAGCGGTTGAGCAGTTCTTC CSARSNSLAVEQFF
. 13 TRBJ2-7 . TRBV12-3/TRBV12-4 TGTGCCAGCAAGATCGGGAGCTCCTACGAGCAGTACTTC CASKIGSSYEQYF
. 14 TRBJ2-7 . TRBV6-6 TGTGCCAGCATTCCCTCTGTGGGGGCGGACGAGCAGTACTTC CASIPSVGADEQYF